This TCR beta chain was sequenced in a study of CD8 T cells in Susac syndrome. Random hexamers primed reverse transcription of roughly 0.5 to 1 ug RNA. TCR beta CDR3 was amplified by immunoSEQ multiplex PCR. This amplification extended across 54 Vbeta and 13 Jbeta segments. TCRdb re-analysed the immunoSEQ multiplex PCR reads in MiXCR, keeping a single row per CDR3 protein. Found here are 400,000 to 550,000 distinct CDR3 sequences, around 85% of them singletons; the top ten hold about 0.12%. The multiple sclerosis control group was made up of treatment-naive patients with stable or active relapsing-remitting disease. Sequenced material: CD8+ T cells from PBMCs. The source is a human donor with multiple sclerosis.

The CDR3, as DNA: TGTGCCAGCAGAAGCACAGATACGCAGTATTTT. Protein product: CASRSTDTQYF. The gene calls are TRBV27 and TRBJ2-3; D gene uncertain. CDR1 is MNHEY and CDR2 is SMNVEV in the germline V gene (reference sequence). Trimming left V 6 bases short and J 0 bases short, with 1 base between. The CDR3 is made up of 11 amino acids.